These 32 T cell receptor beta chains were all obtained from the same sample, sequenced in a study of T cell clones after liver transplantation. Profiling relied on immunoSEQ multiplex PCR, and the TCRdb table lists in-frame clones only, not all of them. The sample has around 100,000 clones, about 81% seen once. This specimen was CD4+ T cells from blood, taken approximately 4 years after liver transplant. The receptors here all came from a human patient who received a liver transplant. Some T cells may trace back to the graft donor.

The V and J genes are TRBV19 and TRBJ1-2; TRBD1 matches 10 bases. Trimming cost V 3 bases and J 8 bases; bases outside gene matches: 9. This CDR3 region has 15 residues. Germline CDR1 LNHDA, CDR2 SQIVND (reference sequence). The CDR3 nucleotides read TGTGCCAGTAGTATTAGGACAGGGGGTTGGTACGGCTACACCTTC. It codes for CASSIRTGGWYGYTF.

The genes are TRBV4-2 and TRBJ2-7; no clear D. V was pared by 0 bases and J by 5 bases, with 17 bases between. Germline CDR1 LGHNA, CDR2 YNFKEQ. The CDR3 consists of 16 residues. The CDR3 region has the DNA TGTGCCAGCAGCCAAGATTTTTCACGGCCCCATGACGAGCAGTACTTC. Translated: CASSQDFSRPHDEQYF.

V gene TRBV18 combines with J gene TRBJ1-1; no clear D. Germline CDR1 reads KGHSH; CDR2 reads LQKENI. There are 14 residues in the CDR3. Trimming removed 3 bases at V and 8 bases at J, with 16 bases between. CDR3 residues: CASSPPSGSPEAFF. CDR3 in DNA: TGTGCCAGCTCACCGCCGTCCGGGAGCCCCGAAGCTTTCTTT.

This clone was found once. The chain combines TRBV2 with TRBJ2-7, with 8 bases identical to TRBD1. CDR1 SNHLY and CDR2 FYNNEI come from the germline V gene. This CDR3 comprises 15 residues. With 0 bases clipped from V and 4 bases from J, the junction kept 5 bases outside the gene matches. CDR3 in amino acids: CASSEAAGGFYEQYF. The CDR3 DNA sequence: TGTGCCAGCAGTGAAGCGGCAGGGGGCTTTTACGAGCAGTACTTC. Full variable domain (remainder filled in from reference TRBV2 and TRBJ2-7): EPEVTQTPSHQVTQMGQEVILRCVPISNHLYFYWYRQILGQKVEFLVSFYNNEISEKSEIFDDQFSVERPDGSNFTLKIRSTKLEDSAMYFCASSEAAGGFYEQYFGPGTRLTVT.

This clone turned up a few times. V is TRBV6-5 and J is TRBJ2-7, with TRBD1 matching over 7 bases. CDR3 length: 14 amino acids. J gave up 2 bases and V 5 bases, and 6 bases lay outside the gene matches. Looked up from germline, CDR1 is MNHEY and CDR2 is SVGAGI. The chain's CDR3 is CASSDGQDTYEQYF. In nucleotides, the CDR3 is TGTGCCAGCAGTGATGGACAGGACACCTACGAGCAGTACTTC.

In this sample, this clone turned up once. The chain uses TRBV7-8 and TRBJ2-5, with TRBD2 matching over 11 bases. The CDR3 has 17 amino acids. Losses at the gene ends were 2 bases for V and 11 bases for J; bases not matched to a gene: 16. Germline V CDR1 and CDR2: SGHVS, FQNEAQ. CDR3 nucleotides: TGTGCCAGCAGCTTACGGGGGACTACTAGCGGGAGCACCAAGCAGTACTTC. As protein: CASSLRGTTSGSTKQYF.

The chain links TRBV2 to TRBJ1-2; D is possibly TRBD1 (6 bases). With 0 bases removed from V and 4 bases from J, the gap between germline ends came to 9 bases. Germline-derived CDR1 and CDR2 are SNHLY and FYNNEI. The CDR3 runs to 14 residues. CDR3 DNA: TGTGCCAGCAGTGAAGCGGACAGACTCTATGGCTACACCTTC. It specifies CASSEADRLYGYTF.

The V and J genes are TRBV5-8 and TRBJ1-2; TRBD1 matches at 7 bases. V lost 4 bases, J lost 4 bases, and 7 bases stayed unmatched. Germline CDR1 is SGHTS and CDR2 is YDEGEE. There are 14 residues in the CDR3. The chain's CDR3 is CASSPPQGTYGYTF. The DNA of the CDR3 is TGTGCCAGCAGCCCCCCACAGGGGACCTATGGCTACACCTTC.

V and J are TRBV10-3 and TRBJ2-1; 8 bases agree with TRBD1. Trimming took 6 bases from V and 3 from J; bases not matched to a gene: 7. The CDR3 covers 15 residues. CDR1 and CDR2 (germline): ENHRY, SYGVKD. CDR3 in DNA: TGTGCCATCAGCCCGGACAGGGCCGTCTACAATGAGCAGTTCTTC. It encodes CAISPDRAVYNEQFF.

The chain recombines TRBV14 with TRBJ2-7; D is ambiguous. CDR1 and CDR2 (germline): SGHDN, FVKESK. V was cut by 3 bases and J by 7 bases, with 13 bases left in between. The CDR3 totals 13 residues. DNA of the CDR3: TGTGCCAGCAGCCATCGGACGGGCAAAGAGCAGTACTTC. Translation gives CASSHRTGKEQYF. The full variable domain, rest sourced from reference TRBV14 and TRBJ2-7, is EAGVTQFPSHSVIEKGQTVTLRCDPISGHDNLYWYRRVMGKEIKFLLHFVKESKQDESGMPNNRFLAERTGGTYSTLKVQPAELEDSGVYFCASSHRTGKEQYFGPGTRLTVT.

The CDR3 sequence is CASGGDSPLHF. For the CDR3, the DNA is TGTGCCTCCGGCGGGGATTCACCCCTCCACTTT. V and J are TRBV27 and TRBJ1-6, with D unresolved. Germline V gene data show CDR1 as MNHEY and CDR2 as SMNVEV (reference sequence). Trimming pared 11 bases from V and 8 bases from J, leaving 10 bases between. This CDR3 contains 11 residues.

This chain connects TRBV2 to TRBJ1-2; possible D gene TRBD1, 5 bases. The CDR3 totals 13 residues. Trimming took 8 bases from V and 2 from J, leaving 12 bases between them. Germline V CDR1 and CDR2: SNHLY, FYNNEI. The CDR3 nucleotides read TGTGCCAGCGGGGGGACTGGCAACTATGGCTACACCTTC. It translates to CASGGTGNYGYTF.

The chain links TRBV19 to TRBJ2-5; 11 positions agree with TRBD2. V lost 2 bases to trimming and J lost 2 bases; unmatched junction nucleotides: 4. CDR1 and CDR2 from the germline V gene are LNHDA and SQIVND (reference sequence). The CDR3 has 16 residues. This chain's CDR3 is CASSISTSGGQETQYF. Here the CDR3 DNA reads TGTGCCAGTAGTATAAGTACTAGCGGGGGTCAAGAGACCCAGTACTTC. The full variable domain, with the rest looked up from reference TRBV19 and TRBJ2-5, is DGGITQSPKYLFRKEGQNVTLSCEQNLNHDAMYWYRQDPGQGLRLIYYSQIVNDFQKGDIAEGYSVSREKKESFPLTVTSAQKNPTAFYLCASSISTSGGQETQYFGPGTRLLVL.

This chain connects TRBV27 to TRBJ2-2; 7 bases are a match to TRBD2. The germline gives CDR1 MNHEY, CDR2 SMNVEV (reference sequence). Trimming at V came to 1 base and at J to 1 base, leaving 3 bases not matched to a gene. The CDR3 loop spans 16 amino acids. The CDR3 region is CASSLWGGRNTGELFF. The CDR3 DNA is TGTGCCAGCAGTTTATGGGGGGGAAGGAACACCGGGGAGCTGTTTTTT.

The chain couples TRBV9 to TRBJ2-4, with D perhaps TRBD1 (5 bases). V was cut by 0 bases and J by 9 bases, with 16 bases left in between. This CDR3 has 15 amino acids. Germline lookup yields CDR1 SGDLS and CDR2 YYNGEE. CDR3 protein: CASSVEDTHSIIQYF. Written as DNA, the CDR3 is TGTGCCAGCAGCGTAGAGGACACACACAGTATCATTCAGTACTTC.

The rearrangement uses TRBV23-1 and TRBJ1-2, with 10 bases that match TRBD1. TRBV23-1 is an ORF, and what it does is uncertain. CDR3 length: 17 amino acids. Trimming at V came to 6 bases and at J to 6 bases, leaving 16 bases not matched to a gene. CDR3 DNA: TGCGCCAGCAGCCCTGACGGCGACAGGGGGCGTTTCAATGGCTACACCTTC. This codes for CASSPDGDRGRFNGYTF.

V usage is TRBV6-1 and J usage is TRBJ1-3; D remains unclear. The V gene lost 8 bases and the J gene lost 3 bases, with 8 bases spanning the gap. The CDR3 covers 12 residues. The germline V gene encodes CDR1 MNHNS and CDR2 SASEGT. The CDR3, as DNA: TGTGCCAGCTTCAATAATGGAAACACCATATATTTT. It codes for CASFNNGNTIYF.

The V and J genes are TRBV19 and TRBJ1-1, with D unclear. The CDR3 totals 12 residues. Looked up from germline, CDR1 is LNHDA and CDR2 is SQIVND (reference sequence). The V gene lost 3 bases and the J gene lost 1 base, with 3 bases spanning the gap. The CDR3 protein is CASSMGNTEAFF. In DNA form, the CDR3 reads TGTGCCAGTAGTATGGGGAACACTGAAGCTTTCTTT.

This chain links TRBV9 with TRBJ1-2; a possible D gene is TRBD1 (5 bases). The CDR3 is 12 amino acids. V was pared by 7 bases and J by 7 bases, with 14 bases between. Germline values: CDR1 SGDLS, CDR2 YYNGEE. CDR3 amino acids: CASSSGDFGYTF. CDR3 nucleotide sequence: TGTGCCAGCTCGTCGGGGGATTTTGGCTACACCTTC.

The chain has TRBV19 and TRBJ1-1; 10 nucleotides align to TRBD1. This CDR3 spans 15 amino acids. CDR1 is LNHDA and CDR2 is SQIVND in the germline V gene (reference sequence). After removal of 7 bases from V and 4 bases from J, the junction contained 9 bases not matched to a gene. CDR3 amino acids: CASMGFGQGGTEAFF. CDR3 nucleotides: TGTGCCAGTATGGGTTTTGGACAGGGGGGCACTGAAGCTTTCTTT.

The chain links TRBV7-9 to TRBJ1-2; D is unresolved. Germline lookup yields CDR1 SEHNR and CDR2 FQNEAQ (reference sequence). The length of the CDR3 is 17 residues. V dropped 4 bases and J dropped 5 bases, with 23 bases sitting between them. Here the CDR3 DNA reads TGTGCCAGCAGCTCCCTCAACGAGGGCCCCCCGGGATATGGCTACACCTTC. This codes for CASSSLNEGPPGYGYTF.

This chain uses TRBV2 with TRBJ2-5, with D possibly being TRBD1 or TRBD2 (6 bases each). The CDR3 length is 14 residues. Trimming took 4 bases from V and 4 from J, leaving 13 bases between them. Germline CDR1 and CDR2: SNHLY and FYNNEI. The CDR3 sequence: CASSGRGRVETQYF. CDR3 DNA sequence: TGTGCCAGCAGTGGCCGGGGGCGGGTAGAGACCCAGTACTTC.

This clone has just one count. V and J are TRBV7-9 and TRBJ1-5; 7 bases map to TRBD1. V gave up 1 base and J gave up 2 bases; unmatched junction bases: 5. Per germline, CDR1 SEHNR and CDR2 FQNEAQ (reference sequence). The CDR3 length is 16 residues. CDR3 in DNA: TGTGCCAGCAGCTTAGAGGCAGGGGGTCGCAATCAGCCCCAGCATTTT. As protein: CASSLEAGGRNQPQHF. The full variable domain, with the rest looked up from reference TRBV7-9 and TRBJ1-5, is DTGVSQNPRHKITKRGQNVTFRCDPISEHNRLYWYRQTLGQGPEFLTYFQNEAQLEKSRLLSDRFSAERPKGSFSTLEIQRTEQGDSAMYLCASSLEAGGRNQPQHFGDGTRLSIL.

The CDR3, as DNA: TGTGCCAGCAGTTACCGACGGGACCAAGAGACCCAGTACTTC. Its protein is CASSYRRDQETQYF. The chain employs TRBV6-6 and TRBJ2-5; D gene uncertain. Germline CDR1 MNHNY, CDR2 SVGAGI (reference sequence). Trimming took off 2 bases at V and 0 bases at J, with 7 bases between the two ends. CDR3 size: 14 residues.

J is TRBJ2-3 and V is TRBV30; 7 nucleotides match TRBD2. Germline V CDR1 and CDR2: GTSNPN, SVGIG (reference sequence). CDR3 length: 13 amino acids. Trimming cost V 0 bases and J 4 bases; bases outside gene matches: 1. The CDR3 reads CAWSVREADTQYF. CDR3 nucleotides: TGTGCCTGGAGTGTCCGGGAGGCAGATACGCAGTATTTT. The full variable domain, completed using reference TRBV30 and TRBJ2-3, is SQTIHQWPATLVQPVGSPLSLECTVEGTSNPNLYWYRQAAGRGLQLLFYSVGIGQISSEVPQNLSASRPQDRQFILSSKKLLLSDSGFYLCAWSVREADTQYFGPGTRLTVL.

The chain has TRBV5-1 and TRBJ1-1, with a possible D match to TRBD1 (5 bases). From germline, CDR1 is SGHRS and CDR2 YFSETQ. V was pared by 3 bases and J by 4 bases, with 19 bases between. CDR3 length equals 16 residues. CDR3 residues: CASSSGAGIGGTEAFF. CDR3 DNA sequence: TGCGCCAGCAGCTCGGGAGCAGGGATCGGGGGCACTGAAGCTTTCTTT.

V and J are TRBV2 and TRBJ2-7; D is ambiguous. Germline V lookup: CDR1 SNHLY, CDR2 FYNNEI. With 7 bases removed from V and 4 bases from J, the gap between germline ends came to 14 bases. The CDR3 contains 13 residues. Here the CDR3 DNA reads TGTGCCAGCACCCCCGCGGCAGCTTACGAGCAGTACTTC. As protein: CASTPAAAYEQYF.

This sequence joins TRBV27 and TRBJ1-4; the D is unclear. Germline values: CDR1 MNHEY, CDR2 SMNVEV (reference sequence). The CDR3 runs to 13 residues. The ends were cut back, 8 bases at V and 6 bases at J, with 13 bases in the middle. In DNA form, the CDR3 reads TGTGCCAGCGGAGAGAAAGGTGATGAAAAACTGTTTTTT. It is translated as CASGEKGDEKLFF.

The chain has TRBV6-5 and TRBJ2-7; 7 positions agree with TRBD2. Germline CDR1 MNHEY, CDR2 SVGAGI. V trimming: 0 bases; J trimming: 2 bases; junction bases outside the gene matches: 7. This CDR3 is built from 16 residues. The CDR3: CASSYSKEGGAYEQYF. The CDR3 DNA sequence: TGTGCCAGCAGTTACTCGAAAGAGGGAGGGGCCTACGAGCAGTACTTC.

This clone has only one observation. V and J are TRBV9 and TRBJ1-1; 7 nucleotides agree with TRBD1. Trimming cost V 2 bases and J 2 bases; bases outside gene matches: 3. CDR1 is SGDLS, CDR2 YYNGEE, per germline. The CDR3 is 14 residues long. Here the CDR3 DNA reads TGTGCCAGCAGCGTGGGACAGAGTAACACTGAAGCTTTCTTT. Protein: CASSVGQSNTEAFF.

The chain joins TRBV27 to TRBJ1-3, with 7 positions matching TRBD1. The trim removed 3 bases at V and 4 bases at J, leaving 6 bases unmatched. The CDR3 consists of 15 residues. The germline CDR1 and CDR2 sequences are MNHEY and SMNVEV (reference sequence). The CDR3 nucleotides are TGTGCCAGCAGTTTTAAGCCAGGGGGAGGAAACACCATATATTTT. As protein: CASSFKPGGGNTIYF.

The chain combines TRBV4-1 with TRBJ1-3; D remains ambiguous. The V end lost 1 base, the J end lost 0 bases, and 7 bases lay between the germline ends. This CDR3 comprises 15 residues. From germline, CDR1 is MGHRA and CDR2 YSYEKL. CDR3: CASSQGSLSGNTIYF. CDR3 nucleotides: TGCGCCAGCAGCCAAGGGTCTCTCTCTGGAAACACCATATATTTT.